This T cell receptor beta chain originates from a study of CXCR3-negative and CXCR3-positive naive CD8 T cells. Findings of the study overall: CXCR3-negative naive cells had less hydrophobic TRB CDR3s than did CXCR3-positive naive cells. Whereas memory cells differed, naive CXCR3-negative and CXCR3-positive cells shared similar TRBV-TRBJ usage.

Libraries were UMI-labeled 5' RACE TRB cDNA. TCRdb re-analyzed the 5' RACE reads; it lists each CDR3 protein once, without DNA. Its listing shows around 110,000 distinct CDR3 sequences. The CDR3 extends over 15 amino acids. Germline CDR1 is SGDLS and CDR2 is YYNGEE. With respect to this clonotype: Its specificity is unknown.

Input material: naive CXCR3+ CD8+ T cells from blood. Stated subset: CD45RO-CCR7+CD27+CD95- naive CD8+ T cells expressing CXCR3 (TNR3+). The origin of this receptor is a human donor in good health. Some clones in this sample may be carry-over from other donors' samples. The chain carries TRBV9 and TRBJ2-2; TCRdb gives TRBD1 as the D gene, but with no DNA this cannot be confirmed. The CDR3 sequence is CASSARDRGPGELFF.